Listed here are 2 T cell receptor beta chains from one sample, sequenced in a study of blood T cell repertoires in COVID-19. Libraries were prepared by immunoSEQ multiplex PCR; TCRdb keeps only in-frame clonotypes and omits some of them. Found here are some 48,000 clones, more than 80% of them singletons; the top ten hold more than 0.8%. The sequenced sample was peripheral blood. These receptors were collected from a man in his sixties with COVID-19, enrolled during active disease.

The CDR3 protein is CASSQRGGGLADTQYF. As DNA, the CDR3 is TGCGCCAGCTCCCAGAGGGGGGGAGGGCTGGCAGATACGCAGTATTTT. The chain links TRBV5-1 to TRBJ2-3; TRBD2 is a possible D gene (7 bases). V dropped 7 bases and J dropped 4 bases, with 22 bases sitting between them. The CDR3 contains 16 residues. Germline V gene sequence: CDR1 SGHRS, CDR2 YFSETQ.

The J gene is TRBJ1-4, the V gene TRBV23-1, with 7 bases matching TRBD1. TRBV23-1 is reported as an ORF; its role is uncertain. V lost 11 bases, J lost 5 bases, and 11 bases stayed unmatched. This CDR3 has 14 residues. CDR3 region: CAPEPTGINEKLFF. The DNA for the CDR3 is TGCGCCCCGGAGCCGACAGGGATAAATGAAAAACTGTTTTTT.